The 27 T cell receptor beta chains below come from one sample, sequenced in a study of blood T cell repertoires in COVID-19. Produced via immunoSEQ multiplex PCR; TCRdb's table is partial and in-frame only. The table lists 45,000 to 55,000 clones, approximately 84% of them singletons. The material sequenced was peripheral blood. The receptors were sampled from a man aged 45-65 years with active COVID-19.

This rearrangement joins TRBV11-2 to TRBJ2-7; no definite D call. Trimming cost V 5 bases and J 5 bases, with 7 bases left between them. CDR3 length equals 11 residues. CDR1 is SGHAT, CDR2 FQNNGV, per germline. The CDR3 reads CASSTRDEQYF. The DNA of the CDR3 is TGTGCCAGCAGCACCCGGGACGAGCAGTACTTC. Looking up the rest from reference TRBV11-2 and TRBJ2-7 gives the full variable domain: EAGVAQSPRYKIIEKRQSVAFWCNPISGHATLYWYQQILGQGPKLLIQFQNNGVVDDSQLPKDRFSAERLKGVDSTLKIQPAKLEDSAVYLCASSTRDEQYFGPGTRLTVT.

This clone has just a few counts. V and J are TRBV18 and TRBJ2-6; the D gene is possibly TRBD1 (5 bases). V lost 2 bases, J lost 2 bases, and 16 bases lay in between. The CDR3 has 18 amino acids. Germline CDR1 and CDR2: KGHSH and LQKENI. The DNA of the CDR3 is TGTGCCAGCTCACCAGGGGCAGGATCTCTAGCTGGGGCCAACGTCCTGACTTTC. Its protein is CASSPGAGSLAGANVLTF.

Concerning this clone: An end of the junction differs from the germline gene, which may be a read error. The genes are TRBV28 and TRBJ1-2; D unclear. Looked up from germline, CDR1 is MDHEN and CDR2 is SYDVKM. This CDR3 is built from 12 residues. The CDR3 sequence: CASSLLDGGHTF. CDR3 sequence (DNA): TGTGCCAGCAGTTTACTAGACGGTGGCCACACCTTC.

The chain combines TRBV12-3 or TRBV12-4 with TRBJ2-5; TRBD1 aligns across 7 bases. CDR3 size: 13 residues. V lost 6 bases to trimming and J lost 3 bases; unmatched junction nucleotides: 4. This CDR3 reads CASRTDREETQYF. CDR3 coding DNA: TGTGCCAGCAGAACTGACAGGGAAGAGACCCAGTACTTC.

This clone was found a few times. The chain joins TRBV5-4 to TRBJ1-4; maybe TRBD1 (5 bases). V lost 4 bases, J lost 8 bases, and 18 bases lay in between. This CDR3 is built from 15 residues. Germline loops: CDR1 SGHNT, CDR2 YYREEE (reference sequence). CDR3 residues: CASSRAWRDGEKLFF. DNA of the CDR3: TGTGCCAGCAGCAGGGCGTGGAGGGACGGAGAAAAACTGTTTTTT.

In DNA form, the CDR3 reads TGTGCCAGTAGTATAGTGGGACAGGGGGATCAGCCCCAGCATTTT. The encoded protein is CASSIVGQGDQPQHF. The rearrangement joins TRBV19 to TRBJ1-5; TRBD1 agrees at 11 bases. Germline CDR1 and CDR2: LNHDA and SQIVND (reference sequence). CDR3 size: 15 residues. V was pared by 1 base and J by 5 bases, with 1 base of the junction left unmatched.

The chain carries TRBV9 and TRBJ2-1; 7 nucleotides agree with TRBD2. With V trimmed by 0 bases and J by 6 bases, 12 bases remained unmatched. CDR3 size: 17 residues. Germline V gives CDR1 SGDLS, CDR2 YYNGEE. Here the CDR3 reads CASSVVGGIGGVNEQFF. The CDR3 DNA is TGTGCCAGCAGCGTAGTCGGAGGGATTGGGGGGGTCAATGAGCAGTTCTTC.

This chain links TRBV7-9 with TRBJ2-7, with D possibly matching TRBD2 (5 bases). V was shortened by 6 bases and J by 6 bases, with 9 bases between the two germline ends. This CDR3 region has 11 residues. Germline values: CDR1 SEHNR, CDR2 FQNEAQ (reference sequence). The CDR3 spells CASSSGSEQYF. In nucleotides, the CDR3 is TGTGCCAGCAGTTCTGGGAGCGAGCAGTACTTC.

J is TRBJ2-2 and V is TRBV11-3; 8 nucleotides align to TRBD1. The CDR3 sequence is 16 residues long. Germline V gene lookup returns CDR1 SGHNT and CDR2 YENEEA. V shed 5 bases, J shed 0 bases, and the junction held 5 bases outside the gene matches. The DNA of the CDR3 is TGTGCCAGCAGCATCCCGACAGGGGCGAACACCGGGGAGCTGTTTTTT. Amino acid sequence: CASSIPTGANTGELFF. Drawing the rest from reference TRBV11-3 and TRBJ2-2, the complete variable domain is EAGVVQSPRYKIIEKKQPVAFWCNPISGHNTLYWYLQNLGQGPELLIRYENEEAVDDSQLPKDRFSAERLKGVDSTLKIQPAELGDSAVYLCASSIPTGANTGELFFGEGSRLTVL.

The chain combines TRBV7-9 with TRBJ1-2, with D unresolved. The CDR3 length is 12 residues. Germline-derived CDR1 and CDR2 are SEHNR and FQNEAQ (reference sequence). Trimming stripped 8 bases from V and 4 bases from J, with 11 bases between. CDR3 in amino acids: CASALDSYGYTF. The CDR3 DNA reads as TGTGCCAGCGCATTGGATAGCTATGGCTACACCTTC.

This chain links TRBV5-1 with TRBJ2-5, with TRBD2 matching 8 bases. Per germline, CDR1 SGHRS and CDR2 YFSETQ. There are 16 residues in the CDR3. V lost 6 bases to trimming and J lost 4 bases; unmatched junction nucleotides: 14. CDR3 sequence (DNA): TGCGCCAGCACGCCGAGATCTTATAGCGGGGCAGAGACCCAGTACTTC. Amino acid sequence: CASTPRSYSGAETQYF.

In the case of this clone: The sample contains more than one DNA sequence encoding this CDR3. The chain joins TRBV9 to TRBJ1-5, with D uncertain. This CDR3 region has 14 residues. V lost 3 bases to trimming and J lost 0 bases, with 7 bases between them. CDR1 is SGDLS and CDR2 is YYNGEE in the germline V gene. The CDR3 DNA follows: TGTGCCAGCAGCGCCACAGATAGCAATCAGCCCCAGCATTTT. This codes for CASSATDSNQPQHF. The entire variable domain, with the rest obtained from reference TRBV9 and TRBJ1-5, is as follows: DSGVTQTPKHLITATGQRVTLRCSPRSGDLSVYWYQQSLDQGLQFLIQYYNGEERAKGNILERFSAQQFPDLHSELNLSSLELGDSALYFCASSATDSNQPQHFGDGTRLSIL.

This rearrangement joins TRBV6-9 to TRBJ2-5, with D perhaps matching TRBD1 (5 bases). Germline-derived CDR1 and CDR2 are MNHGY and SVAAGI. Trimming removed 6 bases at V and 3 bases at J, with 11 bases between. This CDR3 has 13 amino acids. The CDR3 DNA sequence: TGTGCCAGCAGCTTGAGACAGAAAGAGACCCAGTACTTC. Protein sequence: CASSLRQKETQYF.

The V and J genes are TRBV9 and TRBJ2-3, with a tentative D call TRBD2 (6 bases). The V gene lost 0 bases and the J gene lost 5 bases, with 10 bases spanning the gap. The length of the CDR3 is 14 residues. Germline-derived CDR1 and CDR2 are SGDLS and YYNGEE. The CDR3 DNA reads as TGTGCCAGCAGCGTAGGGGGGGAAGGAGATACGCAGTATTTT. Translating it yields CASSVGGEGDTQYF.

This rearrangement joins TRBV14 to TRBJ2-2; weak D call: TRBD2 (6 bases). CDR1 is SGHDN and CDR2 is FVKESK in the germline V gene. Trimming took 1 base from V and 5 from J, leaving 11 bases between them. This CDR3 contains 15 residues. Here the CDR3 DNA reads TGTGCCAGCAGCCAAGGCGGGATCAGAACCGGGGAGCTGTTTTTT. Its translation: CASSQGGIRTGELFF.

This clone turned up a few times. The V gene is TRBV7-9, the J gene TRBJ2-7; no clear D. Trimming removed 3 bases at V and 0 bases at J, with 6 bases between. The germline CDR1 and CDR2 sequences are SEHNR and FQNEAQ (reference sequence). This CDR3 has 13 residues. The CDR3 spells CASSFVSSYEQYF. The CDR3 nucleotides read TGTGCCAGCAGCTTCGTCAGCTCCTACGAGCAGTACTTC. The full variable domain, its missing parts supplied by reference TRBV7-9 and TRBJ2-7, is DTGVSQNPRHKITKRGQNVTFRCDPISEHNRLYWYRQTLGQGPEFLTYFQNEAQLEKSRLLSDRFSAERPKGSFSTLEIQRTEQGDSAMYLCASSFVSSYEQYFGPGTRLTVT.

This clone was counted a single time. The V and J genes are TRBV2 and TRBJ1-2, with D possibly being TRBD1 (5 bases). The CDR3 runs to 11 residues. The V end lost 7 bases, the J end lost 6 bases, and 9 bases lay between the germline ends. Germline loops: CDR1 SNHLY, CDR2 FYNNEI. The CDR3 bases are TGTGCCAGCATGGAGGGGAATGGCTACACCTTC. Translation: CASMEGNGYTF.

V gene TRBV5-6 combines with J gene TRBJ2-1; TRBD2 matches at 7 bases. V trimming: 5 bases; J trimming: 8 bases; junction bases outside the gene matches: 13. This CDR3 has 15 residues. Per the germline V gene, CDR1 is SGHDT and CDR2 is YYEEEE. CDR3 residues: CASSTGLLEGDEQFF. Here the CDR3 DNA reads TGTGCCAGCAGTACGGGACTACTGGAAGGGGATGAGCAGTTCTTC.

There are a few counts of this clone. J is TRBJ1-6 and V is TRBV19; the D is unclear. V was pared by 1 base and J by 7 bases, with 8 bases between. Germline V lookup: CDR1 LNHDA, CDR2 SQIVND (reference sequence). The CDR3 contains 14 residues. The CDR3 reads CASSIGGPNSPLHF. The CDR3 DNA follows: TGTGCCAGTAGTATAGGCGGTCCCAATTCACCCCTCCACTTT.

V and J are TRBV7-6 and TRBJ2-1, with 7 bases lining up with TRBD1. With 2 bases clipped from V and 2 bases from J, the junction kept 6 bases outside the gene matches. The CDR3 consists of 16 residues. Germline CDR1 reads SGHVS; CDR2 reads FNYEAQ. The CDR3 nucleotides read TGTGCCAGCAGCTTAAGGGCGACAGGGACCTACAATGAGCAGTTCTTC. It encodes CASSLRATGTYNEQFF.

V is TRBV28 and J is TRBJ1-2; 7 bases align to TRBD1. The germline V gene has CDR1 MDHEN and CDR2 SYDVKM. The CDR3 sequence is 14 residues long. Unmatched junction bases numbered 11, after V lost 8 bases and J lost 5 bases. CDR3 sequence: CASLRTGQRYGYTF. The CDR3 DNA reads TGTGCCAGCCTCAGGACAGGTCAGAGGTATGGCTACACCTTC.

By share, this clone counts as medium-sized. V is TRBV6-4 and J is TRBJ2-2; 7 bases line up with TRBD1. Germline lookup yields CDR1 MRHNA and CDR2 SNTAGT. The J segment lost 5 bases and the V segment lost 3 bases, leaving 0 bases of the junction unmatched. CDR3 length equals 13 residues. The CDR3 is CASSEQGTGELFF. CDR3 sequence (DNA): TGTGCCAGCAGTGAACAGGGGACCGGGGAGCTGTTTTTT.

V is TRBV12-3 or TRBV12-4 and J is TRBJ2-5, with D perhaps TRBD1 (5 bases). This CDR3 has 13 residues. Trimming shortened V by 6 bases and J by 6 bases, and 14 bases separated the two germline ends. The chain's CDR3 is CASSSGPQKTQYF. The CDR3 DNA follows: TGTGCCAGCAGCTCAGGGCCCCAGAAGACCCAGTACTTC.

This chain joins TRBV5-1 and TRBJ1-4; TRBD1 is a possible D gene (6 bases). Germline CDR1 and CDR2: SGHRS and YFSETQ. The V gene lost 4 bases and the J gene lost 0 bases, with 13 bases spanning the gap. This CDR3 spans 16 amino acids. The CDR3 region has the DNA TGCGCCAGCAGCCCAGGACAGACTGCAACTAATGAAAAACTGTTTTTT. This codes for CASSPGQTATNEKLFF.

V is TRBV12-5 and J is TRBJ1-2; D is unclear. CDR3 length: 13 amino acids. The V end was cut by 3 bases, the J end by 2 bases, with 7 bases between. Germline CDR1 and CDR2: LGHNT and FRNRAP. The CDR3 sequence: CASGFVLNYGYTF. Here the CDR3 DNA reads TGTGCTAGTGGTTTCGTTCTCAACTATGGCTACACCTTC.

The chain couples TRBV11-3 to TRBJ1-1; no clear D. CDR3 length: 13 amino acids. CDR1 SGHNT and CDR2 YENEEA come from the germline V gene. V was clipped by 3 bases and J by 3 bases, with 8 bases between them. CDR3 amino acids: CASSLGGHTEAFF. The CDR3 DNA sequence: TGTGCCAGCAGCTTGGGAGGGCACACTGAAGCTTTCTTT.

The chain employs TRBV7-9 and TRBJ1-6; D may be TRBD1 (6 bases). The V end was cut by 1 base, the J end by 4 bases, with 14 bases between. The CDR3 extends over 17 amino acids. Looked up from germline, CDR1 is SEHNR and CDR2 is FQNEAQ (reference sequence). In nucleotides, the CDR3 is TGTGCCAGCAGCTTAGGTACAGGGTCGTCTTATAATTCACCCCTCCACTTT. This codes for CASSLGTGSSYNSPLHF.